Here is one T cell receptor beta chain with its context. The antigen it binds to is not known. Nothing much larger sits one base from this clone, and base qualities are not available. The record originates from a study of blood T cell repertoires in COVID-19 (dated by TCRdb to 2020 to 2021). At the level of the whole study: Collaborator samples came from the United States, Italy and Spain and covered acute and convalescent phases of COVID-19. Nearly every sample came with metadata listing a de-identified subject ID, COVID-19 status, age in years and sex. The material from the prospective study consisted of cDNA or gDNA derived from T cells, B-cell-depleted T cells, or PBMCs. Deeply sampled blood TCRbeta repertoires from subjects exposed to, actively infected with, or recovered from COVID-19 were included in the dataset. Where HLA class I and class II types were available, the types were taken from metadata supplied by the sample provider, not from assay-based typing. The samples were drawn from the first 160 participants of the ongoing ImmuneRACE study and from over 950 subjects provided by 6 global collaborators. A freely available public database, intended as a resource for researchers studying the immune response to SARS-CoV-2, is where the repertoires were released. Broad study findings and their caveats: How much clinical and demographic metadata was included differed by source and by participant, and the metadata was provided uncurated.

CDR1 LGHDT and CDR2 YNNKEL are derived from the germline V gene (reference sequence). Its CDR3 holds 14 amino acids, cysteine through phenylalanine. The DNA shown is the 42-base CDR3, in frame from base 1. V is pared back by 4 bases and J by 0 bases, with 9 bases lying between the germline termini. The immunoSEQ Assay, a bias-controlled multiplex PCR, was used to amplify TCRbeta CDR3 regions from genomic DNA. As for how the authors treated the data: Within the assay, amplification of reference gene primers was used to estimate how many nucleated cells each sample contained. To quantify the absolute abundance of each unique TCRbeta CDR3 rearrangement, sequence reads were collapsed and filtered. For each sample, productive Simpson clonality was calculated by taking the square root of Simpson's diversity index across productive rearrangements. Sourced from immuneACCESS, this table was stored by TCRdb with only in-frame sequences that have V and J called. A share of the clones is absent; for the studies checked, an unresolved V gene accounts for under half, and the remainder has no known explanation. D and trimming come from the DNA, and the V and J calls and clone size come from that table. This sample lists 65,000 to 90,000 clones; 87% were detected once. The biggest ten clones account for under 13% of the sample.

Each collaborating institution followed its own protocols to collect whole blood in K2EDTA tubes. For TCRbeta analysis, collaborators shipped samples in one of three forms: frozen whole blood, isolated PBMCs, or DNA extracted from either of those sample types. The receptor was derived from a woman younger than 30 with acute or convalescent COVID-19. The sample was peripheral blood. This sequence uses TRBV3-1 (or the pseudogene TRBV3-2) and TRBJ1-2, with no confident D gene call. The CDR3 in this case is CASSRSTSNYGYTF. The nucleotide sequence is TGTGCCAGCAGCCGTTCGACTTCTAACTATGGCTACACCTTC.